Following are 31 T cell receptor beta chains from one sample sequenced in a study of response to subunit inactivated influenza vaccine. MiXCR, applied by TCRdb to the RT-PCR reads, yields one record per CDR3 protein. The table shows more than 550,000 distinct CDR3 sequences, with over 9.5% occurring only once. Sequenced here: PBMCs from blood, sampled on the day of vaccination. The receptors derive from a man between 50 and 59 years old who received an inactivated influenza vaccine.

This clonotype was recorded a few times. V usage is TRBV11-3 and J usage is TRBJ2-1, with 10 positions matching TRBD1. Germline CDR1 is SGHNT and CDR2 is YENEEA. V trimming: 3 bases; J trimming: 7 bases; junction bases outside the gene matches: 3. The CDR3 spans 14 residues. The CDR3 region has the DNA TGTGCCAGCAGCTTCGGGACAGGGGAAAATGAGCAGTTCTTC. Its translation is CASSFGTGENEQFF.

The rearrangement joins TRBV20-1 to TRBJ2-7; tentatively, D is TRBD1 (5 bases). Germline V gene lookup returns CDR1 DFQATT and CDR2 SNEGSKA (reference sequence). Trimming stripped 3 bases from V and 3 bases from J, with 15 bases between. CDR3 length: 14 amino acids. This chain's CDR3 is CSASSQVSVYEQYF. CDR3 nucleotide sequence: TGCAGTGCTAGCTCACAGGTTTCGGTCTACGAGCAGTACTTC.

The CDR3 DNA reads as TGTGCCTGGGGGACAGGGGGCTATGAGCAGTTCTTC. This encodes CAWGTGGYEQFF. The J gene is TRBJ2-1, the V gene TRBV30; TRBD1 aligns across 12 bases. CDR1 is GTSNPN and CDR2 is SVGIG in the germline V gene (reference sequence). The CDR3 loop spans 12 amino acids. V trimming: 5 bases; J trimming: 8 bases; junction bases outside the gene matches: 1.

There are a few counts of this clonotype. A junction boundary mismatches the germline segment, possibly from a read error. The rearrangement uses TRBV10-3 and TRBJ1-5; D may be TRBD1 (5 bases). Germline V lookup: CDR1 ENHRY, CDR2 SYGVKD. CDR3 length equals 14 residues. CDR3 nucleotides: TGTGCCATCTGTGAGTCAAGGGGAGCGCAGCCCCAGCATTTT. Protein: CAICESRGAQPQHF.

This clonotype occurred a few times. The genes are TRBV6-6 and TRBJ2-1; D is unresolved. The ends were cut back, 6 bases at V and 6 bases at J, with 9 bases in the middle. Germline V gives CDR1 MNHNY, CDR2 SVGAGI (reference sequence). The CDR3 extends over 12 amino acids. CDR3 sequence (DNA): TGTGCCAGCAGCCCTCCCCTCAATGAGCAGTTCTTC. It specifies CASSPPLNEQFF.

This clonotype was seen a few times. The chain joins TRBV7-2 to TRBJ2-7; 8 bases are shared with TRBD1. The CDR3 covers 14 residues. V lost 5 bases, J lost 3 bases, and 6 bases stayed unmatched. CDR1 is SGHTA and CDR2 is FQGNSA in the germline V gene. The CDR3 coding sequence is TGTGCCAGCAGCCCACAGGGGGAACACTACGAGCAGTACTTC. Residues: CASSPQGEHYEQYF.

This clonotype came up many times. CDR3 DNA sequence: TGCGCCAGCAGCTTGGTGGCTAGCGGCTCCTACAATGAGCAGTTCTTC. It is translated as CASSLVASGSYNEQFF. V usage is TRBV5-1 and J usage is TRBJ2-1, with 7 bases matching TRBD2. The V gene's germline CDR1 is SGHRS and CDR2 YFSETQ. The CDR3 extends over 16 amino acids. The trim removed 0 bases at V and 0 bases at J, leaving 3 bases unmatched.

This clonotype was recorded a few times. The rearrangement joins TRBV10-3 to TRBJ2-1; D is unclear. Looked up from germline, CDR1 is ENHRY and CDR2 is SYGVKD. The CDR3 sequence is 13 residues long. V was cut by 7 bases and J by 5 bases, with 12 bases left in between. CDR3 bases: TGTGCCATCACCCCGGTTGCGGACAATGAGCAGTTCTTC. Residues: CAITPVADNEQFF.

This clonotype showed up many times. The J gene is TRBJ1-3, the V gene TRBV5-5; D might be TRBD1 (5 bases). The V gene lost 0 bases and the J gene lost 3 bases, with 7 bases spanning the gap. This CDR3 spans 14 amino acids. Germline V CDR1 and CDR2: SGHKS, YYEKEE (reference sequence). Here the CDR3 DNA reads TGTGCCAGCAGCTTGGGGGGGGTTGGAAACACCATATATTTT. This codes for CASSLGGVGNTIYF.

There are a few counts of this clonotype. The chain joins TRBV4-1 to TRBJ2-7, with TRBD1 as a possible D gene (5 bases). There are 14 residues in the CDR3. Germline CDR1 MGHRA, CDR2 YSYEKL. V shed 0 bases and J shed 6 bases, with 12 bases lying between them. The CDR3 reads CASSQEGRVFEQYF. DNA for the CDR3: TGCGCCAGCAGCCAAGAGGGCAGGGTGTTCGAGCAGTACTTC.

J is TRBJ1-6 and V is TRBV12-3 or TRBV12-4; D is unclear. Trimming shortened V by 1 base and J by 6 bases, and 10 bases separated the two germline ends. This CDR3 contains 15 residues. Written as DNA, the CDR3 is TGTGCCAGCAGTTTAGGGCAGGCATTTAATTCACCCCTCCACTTT. Amino acids: CASSLGQAFNSPLHF.

The CDR3, as DNA: TGTGCCAGCAGCGAACAGGGTACCACGTCACCCCTCCACTTT. It specifies CASSEQGTTSPLHF. This chain links TRBV6-1 with TRBJ1-6; the D gene is possibly TRBD1 (6 bases). Germline V gene sequence: CDR1 MNHNS, CDR2 SASEGT. The CDR3 length is 14 residues. The V gene lost 6 bases and the J gene lost 10 bases, with 16 bases spanning the gap.

This clonotype was counted ten times or more. The genes are TRBV29-1 and TRBJ2-7; D not resolved. Germline assignment: CDR1 SQVTM and CDR2 ANQGSEA. V lost 5 bases, J lost 0 bases, and 23 bases lay in between. This CDR3 comprises 17 residues. CDR3 nucleotide sequence: TGCAGCGTTTTAGCTACCCCCCGTGACGGAAGCTCCTACGAGCAGTACTTC. Amino acids: CSVLATPRDGSSYEQYF.

The V call is TRBV5-8, the J call TRBJ1-5, with a possible D match to TRBD1 (5 bases). This CDR3 comprises 14 residues. V dropped 4 bases and J dropped 3 bases, with 11 bases sitting between them. The germline CDR1 and CDR2 sequences are SGHTS and YDEGEE. The CDR3 loop reads CASSDRGFNQPQHF. CDR3 nucleotide sequence: TGTGCCAGCAGCGACCGGGGGTTCAATCAGCCCCAGCATTTT.

The J gene is TRBJ1-5, the V gene TRBV30; tentatively, D is TRBD1 (6 bases). V was cut by 1 base and J by 5 bases, with 18 bases left in between. The germline V gene encodes CDR1 GTSNPN and CDR2 SVGIG (reference sequence). This CDR3 spans 16 amino acids. Here the CDR3 DNA reads TGTGCCTGGAGTGGGGGGGCTCTCTGGGGGGATCAGCCCCAGCATTTT. Amino acid sequence: CAWSGGALWGDQPQHF.

This clonotype was recorded at least ten times. V usage is TRBV2 and J usage is TRBJ1-6; D not certain. V shed 7 bases and J shed 8 bases, with 12 bases lying between them. Per the germline V gene, CDR1 is SNHLY and CDR2 is FYNNEI. This CDR3 comprises 13 residues. The CDR3 region is CASTGSLYSPLHF. CDR3 DNA sequence: TGTGCCAGCACGGGCAGCCTTTATTCACCCCTCCACTTT. The entire variable domain, with the rest obtained from reference TRBV2 and TRBJ1-6, is as follows: EPEVTQTPSHQVTQMGQEVILRCVPISNHLYFYWYRQILGQKVEFLVSFYNNEISEKSEIFDDQFSVERPDGSNFTLKIRSTKLEDSAMYFCASTGSLYSPLHFGNGTRLTVT.

This clonotype was picked up a small number of times. The chain carries TRBV6-2 or TRBV6-3 and TRBJ2-7; TRBD2 aligns across 12 bases. In germline, CDR1 is MNHEY, CDR2 SVGEGT. CDR3 length equals 16 residues. With V trimmed by 6 bases and J by 4 bases, 10 bases remained unmatched. This CDR3 reads CASSPLTSGSRYEQYF. The CDR3 DNA sequence: TGTGCCAGCAGCCCCCTGACTAGCGGGAGCCGTTACGAGCAGTACTTC.

The chain is built from TRBV7-2 and TRBJ2-7; D is undetermined. The CDR3 has 12 residues. Germline CDR1 reads SGHTA; CDR2 reads FQGNSA. Trimming took 5 bases from V and 6 from J, leaving 11 bases between them. CDR3 DNA sequence: TGTGCCAGCAGCACCCAACCCGGCGAGCAGTACTTC. Translating it yields CASSTQPGEQYF.

The J gene is TRBJ1-5, the V gene TRBV7-4, with D possibly TRBD1 on 5 matching bases. The CDR3 is made up of 15 amino acids. With 4 bases removed from V and 2 bases from J, the gap between germline ends came to 12 bases. Per germline, CDR1 SGHVT and CDR2 SQSDAQ. CDR3 sequence (DNA): TGTGCCAGCAGCTCCCGGGACTCCGGCAATCAGCCCCAGCATTTT. Translated, it gives CASSSRDSGNQPQHF.

This clonotype came up a few times. This chain uses TRBV3-1 with TRBJ1-1; D ambiguous. Germline lookup yields CDR1 LGHDT and CDR2 YNNKEL (reference sequence). This CDR3 spans 11 amino acids. The V and J ends lost 1 base and 8 bases respectively, with 5 bases between them. The CDR3 DNA follows: TGTGCCAGCAGCCAAGCCAGGGAAGCTTTCTTT. As protein: CASSQAREAFF.

The chain links TRBV20-1 to TRBJ2-3; TRBD2 matches at 12 bases. The CDR3 consists of 16 residues. V shed 2 bases and J 4 bases; nucleotides not matched to a gene: 7. The germline gives CDR1 DFQATT, CDR2 SNEGSKA (reference sequence). CDR3: CSARLAGGGGADTQYF. The CDR3 DNA follows: TGCAGTGCTAGACTAGCGGGAGGGGGGGGTGCAGATACGCAGTATTTT.

This clonotype was seen more than once but under ten times. The chain uses TRBV15 and TRBJ2-4; 10 bases agree with TRBD1. CDR1 LNHNV and CDR2 YYDKDF come from the germline V gene (reference sequence). The J segment lost 7 bases and the V segment lost 5 bases, leaving 5 bases of the junction unmatched. The CDR3 extends over 14 amino acids. The CDR3 DNA sequence: TGTGCCACCAGCCACCGGGACAGGGGCAACATTCAGTACTTC. Its translation: CATSHRDRGNIQYF.

V usage is TRBV7-6 and J usage is TRBJ2-6; D remains unclear. The germline V gene has CDR1 SGHVS and CDR2 FNYEAQ. Trimming pared 1 base from V and 9 bases from J, leaving 13 bases between. The CDR3 sequence is 15 residues long. Here the CDR3 DNA reads TGTGCCAGCAGCTTAGGACCAATGGTTGGCAACGTCCTGACTTTC. Translation gives CASSLGPMVGNVLTF.

The chain combines TRBV5-1 with TRBJ2-3, with D possibly being TRBD1 or TRBD2 (7 bases each). V lost 4 bases and J lost 1, with 22 bases in between. Germline V gene data show CDR1 as SGHRS and CDR2 as YFSETQ. This CDR3 region has 18 residues. The CDR3 coding sequence is TGCGCCAGCAGCCGTGAGACAGGGAGGGGAGTGGGCACAGATACGCAGTATTTT. Amino acid sequence: CASSRETGRGVGTDTQYF.

This clonotype was observed at least ten times. The gene calls are TRBV29-1 and TRBJ2-3, with unresolved D. With 4 bases removed from V and 2 bases from J, the gap between germline ends came to 7 bases. Germline V gene data show CDR1 as SQVTM and CDR2 as ANQGSEA. The CDR3 runs to 12 residues. The CDR3 DNA sequence: TGCAGCGTTGCGAAGGACACAGATACGCAGTATTTT. It specifies CSVAKDTDTQYF.

This clonotype appeared a few times. The rearrangement joins TRBV5-1 to TRBJ2-6; D possibly matches TRBD1 or TRBD2 (5 bases each). The V gene's germline CDR1 is SGHRS and CDR2 YFSETQ. V gave up 0 bases and J gave up 0 bases, with 13 bases separating them. This CDR3 has 18 amino acids. For the CDR3, the DNA is TGCGCCAGCAGCTTGGCCGTACGGGACCACTCTGGGGCCAACGTCCTGACTTTC. Amino acids: CASSLAVRDHSGANVLTF.

This clonotype occurred a few times. This sequence joins TRBV5-1 and TRBJ2-5, with D perhaps assigned TRBD1 or TRBD2 (6 bases each). This CDR3 is 14 amino acids long. CDR1 is SGHRS and CDR2 is YFSETQ in the germline V gene. V was shortened by 2 bases and J by 4 bases, with 12 bases between the two germline ends. The CDR3 is CASSFWGAGETQYF. The CDR3 DNA reads TGCGCCAGCAGCTTTTGGGGGGCCGGAGAGACCCAGTACTTC.

The genes are TRBV28 and TRBJ2-1; 7 positions match TRBD1. The germline CDR1 and CDR2 sequences are MDHEN and SYDVKM. The J segment lost 5 bases and the V segment lost 8 bases, leaving 18 bases of the junction unmatched. The CDR3 spans 17 residues. CDR3 nucleotides: TGTGCCAGCGGTTCTTCGGACAGGCCGTCTGCCAACAATGAGCAGTTCTTC. Translated: CASGSSDRPSANNEQFF.

The chain recombines TRBV25-1 with TRBJ2-1, with D perhaps TRBD2 (6 bases). In germline, CDR1 is MGHDK, CDR2 SYGVNS. The CDR3 sequence is 16 residues long. Trimming took 3 bases from V and 8 from J, leaving 20 bases between them. The CDR3 loop is CASSEGQAWGGDEQFF. In nucleotides, the CDR3 is TGTGCCAGCAGTGAGGGGCAGGCGTGGGGAGGCGATGAGCAGTTCTTC.

The chain's CDR3 is CASSSTSGSDYEQYF. The CDR3, as DNA: TGTGCCAGCAGCTCCACTAGCGGGAGTGACTACGAGCAGTACTTC. The V call is TRBV6-1, the J call TRBJ2-7; the match to TRBD2 covers 11 bases. This CDR3 has 15 residues. V shed 6 bases, J shed 3 bases, and the junction held 7 bases outside the gene matches. Germline CDR1 reads MNHNS; CDR2 reads SASEGT.

This clonotype is a singleton in its sample. The chain recombines TRBV19 with TRBJ2-7; 12 bases agree with TRBD1. The CDR3 runs 15 residues. CDR1 is LNHDA, CDR2 SQIVND, per germline (reference sequence). V trimming: 5 bases; J trimming: 4 bases; junction bases outside the gene matches: 6. The CDR3 spells CASSVPGQGAYEQYF. The CDR3 coding sequence is TGTGCCAGTAGTGTTCCGGGACAGGGGGCATACGAGCAGTACTTC. Drawing the rest from reference TRBV19 and TRBJ2-7, the complete variable domain is DGGITQSPKYLFRKEGQNVTLSCEQNLNHDAMYWYRQDPGQGLRLIYYSQIVNDFQKGDIAEGYSVSREKKESFPLTVTSAQKNPTAFYLCASSVPGQGAYEQYFGPGTRLTVT.